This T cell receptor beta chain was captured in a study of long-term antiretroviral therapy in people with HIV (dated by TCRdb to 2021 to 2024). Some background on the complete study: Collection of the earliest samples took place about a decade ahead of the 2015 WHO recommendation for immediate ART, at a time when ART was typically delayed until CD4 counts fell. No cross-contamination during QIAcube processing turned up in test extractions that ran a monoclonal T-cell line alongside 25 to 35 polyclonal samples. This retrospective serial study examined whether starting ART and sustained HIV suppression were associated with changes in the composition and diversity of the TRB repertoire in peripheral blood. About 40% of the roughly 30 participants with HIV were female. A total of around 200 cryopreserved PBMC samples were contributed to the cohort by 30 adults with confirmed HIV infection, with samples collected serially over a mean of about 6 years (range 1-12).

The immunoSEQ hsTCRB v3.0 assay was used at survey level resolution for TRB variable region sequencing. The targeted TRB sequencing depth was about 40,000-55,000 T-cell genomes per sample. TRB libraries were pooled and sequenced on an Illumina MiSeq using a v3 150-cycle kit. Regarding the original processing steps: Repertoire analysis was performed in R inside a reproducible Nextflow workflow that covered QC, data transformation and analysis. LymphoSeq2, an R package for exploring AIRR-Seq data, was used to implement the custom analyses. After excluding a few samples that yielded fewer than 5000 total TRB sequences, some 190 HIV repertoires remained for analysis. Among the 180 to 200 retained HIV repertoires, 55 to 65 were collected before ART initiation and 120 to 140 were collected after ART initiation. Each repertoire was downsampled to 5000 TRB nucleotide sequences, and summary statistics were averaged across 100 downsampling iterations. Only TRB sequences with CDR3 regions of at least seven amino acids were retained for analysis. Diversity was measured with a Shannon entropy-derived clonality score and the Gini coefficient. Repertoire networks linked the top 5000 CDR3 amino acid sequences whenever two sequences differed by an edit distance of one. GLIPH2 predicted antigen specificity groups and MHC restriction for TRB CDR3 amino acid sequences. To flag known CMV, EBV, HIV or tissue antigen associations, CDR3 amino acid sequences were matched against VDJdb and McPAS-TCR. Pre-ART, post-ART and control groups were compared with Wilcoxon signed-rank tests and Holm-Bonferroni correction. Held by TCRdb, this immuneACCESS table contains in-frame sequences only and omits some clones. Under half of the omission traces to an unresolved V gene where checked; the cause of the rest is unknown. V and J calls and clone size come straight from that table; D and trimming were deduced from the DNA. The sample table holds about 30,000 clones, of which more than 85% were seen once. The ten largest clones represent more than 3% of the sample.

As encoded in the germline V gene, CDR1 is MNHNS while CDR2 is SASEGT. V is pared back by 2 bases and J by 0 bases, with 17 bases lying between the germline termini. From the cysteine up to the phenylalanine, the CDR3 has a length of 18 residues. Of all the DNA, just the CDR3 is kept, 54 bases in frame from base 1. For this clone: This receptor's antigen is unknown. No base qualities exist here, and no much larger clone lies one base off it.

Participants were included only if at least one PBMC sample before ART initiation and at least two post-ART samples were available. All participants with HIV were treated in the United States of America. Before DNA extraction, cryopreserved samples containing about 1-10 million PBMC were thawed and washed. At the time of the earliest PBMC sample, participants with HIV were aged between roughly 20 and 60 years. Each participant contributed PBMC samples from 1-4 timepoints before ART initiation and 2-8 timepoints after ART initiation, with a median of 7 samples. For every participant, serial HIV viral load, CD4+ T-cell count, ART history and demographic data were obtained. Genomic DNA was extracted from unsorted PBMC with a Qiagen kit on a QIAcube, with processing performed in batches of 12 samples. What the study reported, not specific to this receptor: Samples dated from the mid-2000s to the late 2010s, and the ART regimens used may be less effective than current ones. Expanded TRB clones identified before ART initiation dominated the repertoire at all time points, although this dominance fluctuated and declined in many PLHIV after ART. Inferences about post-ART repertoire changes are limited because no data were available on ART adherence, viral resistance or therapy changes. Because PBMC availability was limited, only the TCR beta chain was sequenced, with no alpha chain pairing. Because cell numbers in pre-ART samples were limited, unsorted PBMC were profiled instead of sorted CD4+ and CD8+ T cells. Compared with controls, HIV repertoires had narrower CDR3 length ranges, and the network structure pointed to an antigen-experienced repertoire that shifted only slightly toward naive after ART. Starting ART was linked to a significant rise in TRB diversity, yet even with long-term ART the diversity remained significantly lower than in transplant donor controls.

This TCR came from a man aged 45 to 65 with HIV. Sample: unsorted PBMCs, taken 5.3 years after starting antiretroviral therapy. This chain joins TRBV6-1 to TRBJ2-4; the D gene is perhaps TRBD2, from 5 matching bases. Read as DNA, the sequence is TGTGCCAGCAGTGAACCCCCGACCTGGACTCTAGCCAAAAACATTCAGTACTTC. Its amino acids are CASSEPPTWTLAKNIQYF.